The present TCR beta chain was sequenced within a study of regulatory T cells in long-lasting Graves disease. Time point given: persistent/refractory GD, antithyroid drugs over 5 years with positive TRAb. With RNA extracted from PBMCs as input, the TCR library was made. The TCR beta library used iRepertoire HTBI primers with Arm-PCR amplification of CDR3. Each CDR3 protein gets one entry after TCRdb re-called the multiplex PCR reads with MiXCR. The sample records roughly 700,000 distinct CDR3 sequences, about 32% being singletons. The CDR3 runs 11 residues. Germline loops: CDR1 SQVTM, CDR2 ANQGSEA. With 1 base removed from V and 4 bases from J, the gap between germline ends came to 5 bases.

The genes are TRBV29-1 and TRBJ2-7, with D unclear. The sequence was collected from a female donor with Graves disease. The input for sequencing was peripheral blood mononuclear cells (PBMCs), taken when the disease was refractory, from a patient treated with antithyroid drugs. The CDR3 DNA reads as TGCAGCGTTGAAGGCCGATACGAGCAGTACTTC. This sequence encodes CSVEGRYEQYF.